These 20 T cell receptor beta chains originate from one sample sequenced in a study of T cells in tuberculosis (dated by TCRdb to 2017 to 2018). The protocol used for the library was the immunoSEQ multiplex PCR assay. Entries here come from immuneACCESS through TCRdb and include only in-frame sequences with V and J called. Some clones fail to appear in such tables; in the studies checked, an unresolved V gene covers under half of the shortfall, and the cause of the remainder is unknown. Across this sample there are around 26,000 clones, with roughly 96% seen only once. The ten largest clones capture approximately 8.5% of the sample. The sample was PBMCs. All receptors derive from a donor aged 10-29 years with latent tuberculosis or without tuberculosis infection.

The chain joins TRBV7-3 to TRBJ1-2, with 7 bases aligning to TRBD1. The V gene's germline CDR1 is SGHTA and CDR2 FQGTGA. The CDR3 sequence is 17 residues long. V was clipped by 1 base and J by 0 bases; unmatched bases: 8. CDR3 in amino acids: CASSLKGGTVANYGYTF. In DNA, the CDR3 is TGTGCCAGCAGCTTAAAAGGGGGGACAGTAGCTAACTATGGCTACACCTTC. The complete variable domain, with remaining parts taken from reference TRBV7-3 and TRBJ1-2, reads GAGVSQTPSNKVTEKGKYVELRCDPISGHTALYWYRQSLGQGPEFLIYFQGTGAADDSGLPNDRFFAVRPEGSVSTLKIQRTERGDSAVYLCASSLKGGTVANYGYTFGSGTRLTVV.

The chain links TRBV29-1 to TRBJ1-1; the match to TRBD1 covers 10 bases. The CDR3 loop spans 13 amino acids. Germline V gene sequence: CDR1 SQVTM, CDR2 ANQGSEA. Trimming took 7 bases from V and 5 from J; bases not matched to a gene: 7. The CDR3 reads CSAPGTGVTEAFF. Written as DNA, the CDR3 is TGCAGCGCCCCCGGGACAGGGGTGACTGAAGCTTTCTTT.

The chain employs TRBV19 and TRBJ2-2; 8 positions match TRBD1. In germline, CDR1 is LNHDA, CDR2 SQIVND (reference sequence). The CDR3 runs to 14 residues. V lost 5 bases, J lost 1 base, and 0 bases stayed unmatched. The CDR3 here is CASSDRGNTGELFF. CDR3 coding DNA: TGTGCCAGTAGTGACAGGGGGAACACCGGGGAGCTGTTTTTT.

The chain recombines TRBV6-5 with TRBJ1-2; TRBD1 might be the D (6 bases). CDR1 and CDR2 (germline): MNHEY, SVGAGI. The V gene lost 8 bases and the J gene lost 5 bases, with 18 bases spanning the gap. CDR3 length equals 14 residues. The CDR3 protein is CASARTDKNYGYTF. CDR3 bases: TGTGCCAGCGCCCGGACAGATAAAAATTATGGCTACACCTTC.

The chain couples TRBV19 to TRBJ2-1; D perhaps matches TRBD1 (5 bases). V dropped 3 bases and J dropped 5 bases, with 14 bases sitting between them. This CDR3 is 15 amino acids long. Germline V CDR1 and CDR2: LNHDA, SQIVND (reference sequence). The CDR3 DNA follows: TGTGCCAGTAGTATCCCGCAGGGCCTACACAATGAGCAGTTCTTC. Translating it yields CASSIPQGLHNEQFF.

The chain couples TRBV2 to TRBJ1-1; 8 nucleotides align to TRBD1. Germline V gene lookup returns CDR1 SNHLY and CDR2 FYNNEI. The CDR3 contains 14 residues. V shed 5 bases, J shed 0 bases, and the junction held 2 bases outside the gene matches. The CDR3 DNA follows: TGTGCCAGCAGTTTACAGGGGGTGAACACTGAAGCTTTCTTT. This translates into CASSLQGVNTEAFF.

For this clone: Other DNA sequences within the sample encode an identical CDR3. The CDR3 DNA reads TGCGCCAGCAGCCCTACGCAGGGTTCCTACGAGCAGTACTTC. Protein product: CASSPTQGSYEQYF. V gene TRBV4-1 combines with J gene TRBJ2-7; weak D call: TRBD1 (5 bases). Germline V CDR1 and CDR2: MGHRA, YSYEKL. The CDR3 is 14 residues long. Trimming cost V 4 bases and J 1 base, with 11 bases left between them.

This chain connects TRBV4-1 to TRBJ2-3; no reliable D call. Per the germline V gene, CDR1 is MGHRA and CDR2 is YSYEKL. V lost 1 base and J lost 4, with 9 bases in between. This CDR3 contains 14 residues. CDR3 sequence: CASSQVGRADTQYF. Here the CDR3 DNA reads TGCGCCAGCAGCCAAGTCGGTAGAGCAGATACGCAGTATTTT.

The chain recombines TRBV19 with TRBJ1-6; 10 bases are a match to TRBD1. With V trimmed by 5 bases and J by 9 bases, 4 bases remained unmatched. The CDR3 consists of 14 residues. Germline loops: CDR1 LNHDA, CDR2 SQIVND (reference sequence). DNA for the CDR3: TGTGCCAGTAGTGCTCGGACAGGGGGTTCACCCCTCCACTTT. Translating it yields CASSARTGGSPLHF.

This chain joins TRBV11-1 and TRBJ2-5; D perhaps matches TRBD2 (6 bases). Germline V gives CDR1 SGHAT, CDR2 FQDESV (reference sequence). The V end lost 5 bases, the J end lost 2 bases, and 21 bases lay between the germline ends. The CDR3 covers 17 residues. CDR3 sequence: CASSPLRGSGSQETQYF. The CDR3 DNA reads TGTGCCAGCAGCCCCCTTCGAGGGAGCGGGTCACAAGAGACCCAGTACTTC. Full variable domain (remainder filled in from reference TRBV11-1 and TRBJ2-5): EAEVAQSPRYKITEKSQAVAFWCDPISGHATLYWYRQILGQGPELLVQFQDESVVDDSQLPKDRFSAERLKGVDSTLKIQPAELGDSAMYLCASSPLRGSGSQETQYFGPGTRLLVL.

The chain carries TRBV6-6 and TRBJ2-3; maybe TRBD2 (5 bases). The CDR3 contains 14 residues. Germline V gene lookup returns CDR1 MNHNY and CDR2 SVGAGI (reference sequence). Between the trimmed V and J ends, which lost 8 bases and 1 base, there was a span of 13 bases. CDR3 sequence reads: CASRSGGRTDTQYF. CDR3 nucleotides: TGTGCCAGCCGTTCCGGCGGGCGCACAGATACGCAGTATTTT.

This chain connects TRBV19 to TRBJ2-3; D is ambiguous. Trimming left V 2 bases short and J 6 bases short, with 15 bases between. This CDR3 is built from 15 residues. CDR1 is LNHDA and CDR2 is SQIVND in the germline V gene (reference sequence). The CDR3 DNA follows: TGTGCCAGTAGTATAAGGCCCCCTAGTAGGGATACGCAGTATTTT. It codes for CASSIRPPSRDTQYF.

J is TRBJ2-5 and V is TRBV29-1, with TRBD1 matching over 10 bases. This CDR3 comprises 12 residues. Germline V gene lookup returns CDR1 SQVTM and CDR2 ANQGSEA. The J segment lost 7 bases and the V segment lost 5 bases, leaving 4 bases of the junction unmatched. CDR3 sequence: CSVPGQGRTQYF. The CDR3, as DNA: TGCAGCGTTCCGGGACAGGGGCGGACCCAGTACTTC.

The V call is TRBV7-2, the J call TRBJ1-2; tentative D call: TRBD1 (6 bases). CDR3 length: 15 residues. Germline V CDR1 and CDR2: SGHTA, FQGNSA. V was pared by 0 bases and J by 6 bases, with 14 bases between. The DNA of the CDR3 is TGTGCCAGCAGCTTAGCGGGGTCAGGGGTTAATGGCTACACCTTC. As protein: CASSLAGSGVNGYTF.

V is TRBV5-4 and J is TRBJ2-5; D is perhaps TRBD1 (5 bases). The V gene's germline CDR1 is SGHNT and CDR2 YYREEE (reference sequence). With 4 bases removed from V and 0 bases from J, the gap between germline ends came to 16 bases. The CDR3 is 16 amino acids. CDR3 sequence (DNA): TGTGCCAGCAGCCAAGGGGAACGCTGGTACCAAGAGACCCAGTACTTC. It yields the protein CASSQGERWYQETQYF.

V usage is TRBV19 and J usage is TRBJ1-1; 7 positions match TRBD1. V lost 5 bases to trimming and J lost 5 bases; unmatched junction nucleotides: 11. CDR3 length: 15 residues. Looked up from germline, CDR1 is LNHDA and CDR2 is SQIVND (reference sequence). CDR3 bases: TGTGCCAGTAGTGTCGACAGGGCCTTGGGGACTGAAGCTTTCTTT. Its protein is CASSVDRALGTEAFF. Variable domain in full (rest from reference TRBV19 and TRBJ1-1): DGGITQSPKYLFRKEGQNVTLSCEQNLNHDAMYWYRQDPGQGLRLIYYSQIVNDFQKGDIAEGYSVSREKKESFPLTVTSAQKNPTAFYLCASSVDRALGTEAFFGQGTRLTVV.

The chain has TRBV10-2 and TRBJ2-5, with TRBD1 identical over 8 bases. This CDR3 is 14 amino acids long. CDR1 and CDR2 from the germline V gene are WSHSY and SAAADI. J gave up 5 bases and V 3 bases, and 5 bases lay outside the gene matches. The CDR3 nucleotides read TGCGCCAGCAGTGATAGACAGGGGAGGGAGACCCAGTACTTC. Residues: CASSDRQGRETQYF.

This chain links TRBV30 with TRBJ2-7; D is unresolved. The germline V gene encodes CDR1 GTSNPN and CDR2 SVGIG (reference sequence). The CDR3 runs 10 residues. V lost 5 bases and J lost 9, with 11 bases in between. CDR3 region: CAWGKLGQYF. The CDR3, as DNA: TGTGCCTGGGGTAAGCTAGGGCAGTACTTC.

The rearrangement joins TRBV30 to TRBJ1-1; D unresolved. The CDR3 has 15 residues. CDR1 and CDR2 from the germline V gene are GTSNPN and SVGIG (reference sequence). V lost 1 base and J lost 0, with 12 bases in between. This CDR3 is CAWSDKRKMNTEAFF. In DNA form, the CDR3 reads TGTGCCTGGAGTGACAAGAGGAAAATGAACACTGAAGCTTTCTTT. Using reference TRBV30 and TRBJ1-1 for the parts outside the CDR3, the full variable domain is SQTIHQWPATLVQPVGSPLSLECTVEGTSNPNLYWYRQAAGRGLQLLFYSVGIGQISSEVPQNLSASRPQDRQFILSSKKLLLSDSGFYLCAWSDKRKMNTEAFFGQGTRLTVV.

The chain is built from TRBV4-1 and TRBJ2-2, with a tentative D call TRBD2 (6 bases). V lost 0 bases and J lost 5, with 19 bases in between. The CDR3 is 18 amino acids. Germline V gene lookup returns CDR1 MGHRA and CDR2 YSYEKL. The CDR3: CASSQDNLGGHGTGELFF. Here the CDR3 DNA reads TGCGCCAGCAGCCAAGATAATTTGGGGGGTCATGGAACCGGGGAGCTGTTTTTT.